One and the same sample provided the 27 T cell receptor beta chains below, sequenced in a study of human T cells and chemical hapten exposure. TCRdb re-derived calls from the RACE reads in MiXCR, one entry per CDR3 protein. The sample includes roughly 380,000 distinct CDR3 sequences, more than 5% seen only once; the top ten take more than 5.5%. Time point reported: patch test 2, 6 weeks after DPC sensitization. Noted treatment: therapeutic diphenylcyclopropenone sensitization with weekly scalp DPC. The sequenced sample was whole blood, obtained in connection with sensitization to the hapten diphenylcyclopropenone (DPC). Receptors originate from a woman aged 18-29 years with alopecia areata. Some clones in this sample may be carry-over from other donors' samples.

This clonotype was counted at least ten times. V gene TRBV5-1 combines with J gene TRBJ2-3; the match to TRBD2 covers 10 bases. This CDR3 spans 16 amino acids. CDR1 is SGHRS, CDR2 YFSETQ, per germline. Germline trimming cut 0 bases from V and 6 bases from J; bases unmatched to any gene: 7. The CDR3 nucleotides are TGCGCCAGCAGCTTGGCCGGGACTAGCGACTTGGATACGCAGTATTTT. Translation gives CASSLAGTSDLDTQYF.

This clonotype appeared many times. The CDR3 bases are TGCAGCGTTGTCAGAGGCACCGGGGAGCTGTTTTTT. Protein product: CSVVRGTGELFF. The rearrangement uses TRBV29-1 and TRBJ2-2; no clear D. Germline V gene lookup returns CDR1 SQVTM and CDR2 ANQGSEA. This CDR3 has 12 amino acids. The V end was cut by 4 bases, the J end by 4 bases, with 7 bases between.

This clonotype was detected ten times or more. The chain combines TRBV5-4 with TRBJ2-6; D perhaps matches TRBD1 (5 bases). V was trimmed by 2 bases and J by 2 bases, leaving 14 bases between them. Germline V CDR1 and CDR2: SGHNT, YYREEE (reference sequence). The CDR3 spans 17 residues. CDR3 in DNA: TGTGCCAGCAGCTTCACAGCAGGGTTAGCTGGGGCCAACGTCCTGACTTTC. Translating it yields CASSFTAGLAGANVLTF.

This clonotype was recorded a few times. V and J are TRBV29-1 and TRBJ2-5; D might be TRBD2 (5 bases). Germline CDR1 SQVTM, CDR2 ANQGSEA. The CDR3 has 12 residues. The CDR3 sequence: CTQEGPGGTQYF. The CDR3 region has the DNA TGCACCCAAGAGGGCCCAGGAGGGACCCAGTACTTC.

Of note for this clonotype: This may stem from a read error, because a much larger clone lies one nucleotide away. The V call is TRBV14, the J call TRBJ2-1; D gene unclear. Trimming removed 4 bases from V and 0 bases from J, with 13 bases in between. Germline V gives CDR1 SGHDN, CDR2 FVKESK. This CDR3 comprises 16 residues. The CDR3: CASSLEVMSSYNEQFF. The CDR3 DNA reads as TGTGCCAGCAGCCTAGAGGTGATGAGCTCCTACAATGAGCAGTTCTTC.

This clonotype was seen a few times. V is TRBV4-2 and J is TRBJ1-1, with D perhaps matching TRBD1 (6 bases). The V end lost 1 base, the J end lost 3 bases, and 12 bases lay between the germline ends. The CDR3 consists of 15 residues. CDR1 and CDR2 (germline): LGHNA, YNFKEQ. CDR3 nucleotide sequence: TGTGCCAGCAGCCAAGGAACTTCAGGGGACACTGAAGCTTTCTTT. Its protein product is CASSQGTSGDTEAFF.

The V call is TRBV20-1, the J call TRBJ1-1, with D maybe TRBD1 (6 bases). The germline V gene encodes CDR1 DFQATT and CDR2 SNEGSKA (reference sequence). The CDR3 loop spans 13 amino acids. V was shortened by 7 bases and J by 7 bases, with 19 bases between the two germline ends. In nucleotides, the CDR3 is TGCAGTGTACCCAAACAGGGAAGGGGTGAAGCTTTCTTT. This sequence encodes CSVPKQGRGEAFF.

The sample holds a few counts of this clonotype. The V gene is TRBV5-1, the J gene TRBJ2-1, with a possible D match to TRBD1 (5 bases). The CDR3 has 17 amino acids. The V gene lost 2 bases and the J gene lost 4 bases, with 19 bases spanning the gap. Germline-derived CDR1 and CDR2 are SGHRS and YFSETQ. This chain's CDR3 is CASSFPDQGVFYNEQFF. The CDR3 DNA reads TGCGCCAGCAGCTTTCCCGATCAGGGTGTTTTTTACAATGAGCAGTTCTTC.

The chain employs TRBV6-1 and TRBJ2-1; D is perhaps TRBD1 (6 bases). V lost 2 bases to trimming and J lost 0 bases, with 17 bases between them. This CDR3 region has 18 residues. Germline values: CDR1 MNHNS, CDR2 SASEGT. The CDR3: CASSEKGTYSSSYNEQFF. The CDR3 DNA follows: TGTGCCAGCAGTGAAAAGGGGACATACTCCAGCTCCTACAATGAGCAGTTCTTC.

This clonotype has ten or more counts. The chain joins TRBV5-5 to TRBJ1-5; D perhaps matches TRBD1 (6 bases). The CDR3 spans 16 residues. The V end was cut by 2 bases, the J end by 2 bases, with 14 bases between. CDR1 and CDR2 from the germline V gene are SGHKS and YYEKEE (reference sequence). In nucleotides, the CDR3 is TGTGCCAGCAGCTTTTCACAGGGAGGAGGCAATCAGCCCCAGCATTTT. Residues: CASSFSQGGGNQPQHF.

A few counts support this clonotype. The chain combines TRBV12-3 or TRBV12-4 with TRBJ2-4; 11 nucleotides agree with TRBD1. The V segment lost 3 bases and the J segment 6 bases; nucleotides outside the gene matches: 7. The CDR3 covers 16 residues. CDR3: CASSFRTGGDGNIQYF. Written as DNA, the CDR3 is TGTGCCAGCAGTTTCCGGACAGGGGGCGATGGAAACATTCAGTACTTC.

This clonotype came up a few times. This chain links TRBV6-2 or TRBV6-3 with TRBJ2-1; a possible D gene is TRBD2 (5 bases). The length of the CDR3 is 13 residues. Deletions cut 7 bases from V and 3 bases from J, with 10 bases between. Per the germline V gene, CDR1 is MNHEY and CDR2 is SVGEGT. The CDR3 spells CASNRECYNEQFF. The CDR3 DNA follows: TGTGCCAGCAATAGGGAGTGCTACAATGAGCAGTTCTTC.

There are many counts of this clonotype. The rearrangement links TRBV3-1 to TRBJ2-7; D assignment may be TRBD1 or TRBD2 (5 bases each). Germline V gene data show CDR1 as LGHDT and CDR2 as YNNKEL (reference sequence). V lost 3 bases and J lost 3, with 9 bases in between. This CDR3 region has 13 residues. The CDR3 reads CASSHGTYYEQYF. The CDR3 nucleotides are TGTGCCAGCAGCCACGGGACGTACTACGAGCAGTACTTC.

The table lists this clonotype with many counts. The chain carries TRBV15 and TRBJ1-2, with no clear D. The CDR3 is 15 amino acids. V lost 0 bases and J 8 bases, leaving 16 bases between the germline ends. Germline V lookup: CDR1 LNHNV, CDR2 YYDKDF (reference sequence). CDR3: CATSRDLQPGGGYTF. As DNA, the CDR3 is TGTGCCACCAGCAGAGATCTCCAACCGGGAGGAGGCTACACCTTC.

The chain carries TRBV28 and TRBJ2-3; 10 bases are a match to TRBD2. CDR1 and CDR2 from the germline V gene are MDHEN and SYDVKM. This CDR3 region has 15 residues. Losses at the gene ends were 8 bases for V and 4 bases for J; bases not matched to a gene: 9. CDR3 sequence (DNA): TGTGCCAGCTCATCAGCGGGGGGGCCGGCAGATACGCAGTATTTT. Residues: CASSSAGGPADTQYF.

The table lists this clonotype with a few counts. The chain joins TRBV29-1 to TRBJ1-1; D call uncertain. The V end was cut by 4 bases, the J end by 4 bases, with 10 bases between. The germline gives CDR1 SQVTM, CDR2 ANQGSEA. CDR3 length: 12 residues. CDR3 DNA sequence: TGCAGCGTTGTGTCCAGGTCCACTGAAGCTTTCTTT. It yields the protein CSVVSRSTEAFF.

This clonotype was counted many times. The CDR3, as DNA: TGTGCCACCAGCAGGGACAGGGGGCGAAATCAGCCCCAGCATTTT. This gives the protein CATSRDRGRNQPQHF. V usage is TRBV15 and J usage is TRBJ1-5, with TRBD1 matching over 11 bases. Losses at the gene ends were 3 bases for V and 4 bases for J; bases not matched to a gene: 2. The germline V gene encodes CDR1 LNHNV and CDR2 YYDKDF (reference sequence). CDR3 length equals 15 residues.

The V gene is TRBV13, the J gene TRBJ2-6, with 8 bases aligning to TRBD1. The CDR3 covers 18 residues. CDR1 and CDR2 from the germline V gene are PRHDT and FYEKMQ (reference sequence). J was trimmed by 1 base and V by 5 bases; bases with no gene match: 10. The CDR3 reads CASSVRDRRGSGANVLTF. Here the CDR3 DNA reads TGTGCCAGCAGCGTCCGGGACAGGAGGGGATCTGGGGCCAACGTCCTGACTTTC.

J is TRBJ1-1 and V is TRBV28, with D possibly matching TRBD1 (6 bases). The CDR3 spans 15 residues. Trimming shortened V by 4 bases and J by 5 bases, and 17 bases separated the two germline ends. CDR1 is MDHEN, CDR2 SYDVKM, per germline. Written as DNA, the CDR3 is TGTGCCAGCAGTTCTTACTGGGGGCGCCGTACTGAAGCTTTCTTT. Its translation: CASSSYWGRRTEAFF. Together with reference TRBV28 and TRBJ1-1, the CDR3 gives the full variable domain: DVKVTQSSRYLVKRTGEKVFLECVQDMDHENMFWYRQDPGLGLRLIYFSYDVKMKEKGDIPEGYSVSREKKERFSLILESASTNQTSMYLCASSSYWGRRTEAFFGQGTRLTVV.

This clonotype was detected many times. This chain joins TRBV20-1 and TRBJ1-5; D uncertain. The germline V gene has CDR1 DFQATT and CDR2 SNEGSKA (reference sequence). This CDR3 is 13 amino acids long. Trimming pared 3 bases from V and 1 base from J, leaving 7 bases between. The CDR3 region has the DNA TGCAGTGCTAGTTTTGGGAGCAATCAGCCCCAGCATTTT. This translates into CSASFGSNQPQHF.

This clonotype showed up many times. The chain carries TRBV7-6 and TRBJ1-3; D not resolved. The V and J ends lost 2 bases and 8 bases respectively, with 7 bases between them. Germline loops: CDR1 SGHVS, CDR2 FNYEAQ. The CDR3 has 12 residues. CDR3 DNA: TGTGCCAGCAGCTTACGAGGAGACACCATATATTTT. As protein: CASSLRGDTIYF.

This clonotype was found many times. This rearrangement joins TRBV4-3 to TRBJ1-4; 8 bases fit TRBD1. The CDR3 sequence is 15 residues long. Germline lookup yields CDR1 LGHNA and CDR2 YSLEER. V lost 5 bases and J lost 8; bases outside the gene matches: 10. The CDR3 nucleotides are TGCGCCAGCAGCACACGGACAGGGATCGGCGAAAAACTGTTTTTT. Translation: CASSTRTGIGEKLFF.

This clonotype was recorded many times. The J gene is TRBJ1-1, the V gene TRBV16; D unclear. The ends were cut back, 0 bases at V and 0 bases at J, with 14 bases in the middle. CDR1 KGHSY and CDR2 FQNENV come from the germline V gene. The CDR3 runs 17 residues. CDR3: CASSQSTVQLMNTEAFF. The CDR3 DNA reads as TGTGCCAGCAGCCAATCAACAGTGCAATTAATGAACACTGAAGCTTTCTTT.

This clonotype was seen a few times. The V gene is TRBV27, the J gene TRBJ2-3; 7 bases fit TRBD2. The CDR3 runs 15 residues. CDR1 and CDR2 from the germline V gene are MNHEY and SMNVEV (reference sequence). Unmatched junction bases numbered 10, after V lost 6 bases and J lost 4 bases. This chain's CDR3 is CASSLRLAGPDTQYF. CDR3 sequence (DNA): TGTGCCAGCAGCCTCCGACTAGCAGGCCCAGATACGCAGTATTTT.

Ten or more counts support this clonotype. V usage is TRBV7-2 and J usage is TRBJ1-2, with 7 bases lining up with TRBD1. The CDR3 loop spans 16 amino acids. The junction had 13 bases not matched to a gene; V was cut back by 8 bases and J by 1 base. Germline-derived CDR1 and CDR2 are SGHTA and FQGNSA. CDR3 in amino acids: CASHQGGPSRNYGYTF. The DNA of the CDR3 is TGTGCCAGCCACCAGGGGGGGCCATCCCGTAACTATGGCTACACCTTC.

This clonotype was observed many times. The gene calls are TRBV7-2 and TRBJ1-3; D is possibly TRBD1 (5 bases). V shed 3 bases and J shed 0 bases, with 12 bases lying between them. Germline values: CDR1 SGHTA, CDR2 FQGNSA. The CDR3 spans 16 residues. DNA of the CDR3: TGTGCCAGCAGCTTGGAGGGGTCGAGCTCTGGAAACACCATATATTTT. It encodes CASSLEGSSSGNTIYF.

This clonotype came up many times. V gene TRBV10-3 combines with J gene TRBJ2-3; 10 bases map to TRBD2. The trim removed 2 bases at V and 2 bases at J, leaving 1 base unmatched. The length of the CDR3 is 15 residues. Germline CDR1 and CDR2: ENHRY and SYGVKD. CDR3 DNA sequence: TGTGCCATCAGTGAGGGACTAGCGGACACAGATACGCAGTATTTT. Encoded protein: CAISEGLADTDTQYF.